Presented here are 22 T cell receptor beta chains from one specimen sequenced in a study of blood T cell repertoires in COVID-19. Method: immunoSEQ multiplex PCR; TCRdb's copy keeps in-frame clones and lacks some. The data hold about 160,000 clones, with around 92% observed a single time. Material for sequencing was peripheral blood. All receptors derive from a man aged 25 to 40 with COVID-19, enrolled during active disease.

V and J are TRBV23-1 and TRBJ1-1; possible D gene TRBD1, 6 bases. TRBV23-1 is classed as an ORF, of uncertain function. The CDR3 length is 16 residues. The V gene lost 3 bases and the J gene lost 0 bases, with 14 bases spanning the gap. The CDR3 nucleotides read TGCGCCAGCAGTCAGCCCGGGACAATCATGAACACTGAAGCTTTCTTT. It is translated as CASSQPGTIMNTEAFF.

This chain links TRBV29-1 with TRBJ2-7; 7 nucleotides agree with TRBD1. The CDR3 contains 13 residues. The germline CDR1 and CDR2 sequences are SQVTM and ANQGSEA. V shed 5 bases and J 0 bases; nucleotides not matched to a gene: 4. Written as DNA, the CDR3 is TGCAGCGTTAGGCAGGGGGACTCCTACGAGCAGTACTTC. Amino acid sequence: CSVRQGDSYEQYF.

The gene calls are TRBV28 and TRBJ1-6, with 7 nucleotides matching TRBD1. The ends lost 2 bases at V and 8 bases at J; junction bases unmatched: 6. Per germline, CDR1 MDHEN and CDR2 SYDVKM. This CDR3 comprises 15 residues. The CDR3 DNA reads TGTGCCAGCAGTTTAAGGGGCAGGGGGTATTCACCCCTCCACTTT. Translating it yields CASSLRGRGYSPLHF.

This sequence joins TRBV7-6 and TRBJ1-1; TRBD1 aligns across 10 bases. This CDR3 contains 15 residues. Trimming removed 5 bases from V and 6 bases from J; junction bases left unmatched: 9. Germline-derived CDR1 and CDR2 are SGHVS and FNYEAQ. The CDR3 sequence is CASSTWTGGRAEAFF. The CDR3 DNA is TGTGCCAGCAGCACCTGGACAGGGGGAAGAGCTGAAGCTTTCTTT.

The CDR3 bases are TGTGCCAGCAGTTACCGGGACAGGGCTAAGACCCAGTACTTC. This codes for CASSYRDRAKTQYF. The chain is built from TRBV6-2 or TRBV6-3 and TRBJ2-5; 9 bases line up with TRBD1. Trimming at V came to 2 bases and at J to 6 bases, leaving 4 bases not matched to a gene. This CDR3 comprises 14 residues. Germline CDR1 and CDR2: MNHEY and SVGEGT.

The DNA for the CDR3 is TGTGCCAGCAGCATGGGACAGGGATCTGGAAACACCATATATTTT. Encoded protein: CASSMGQGSGNTIYF. The chain employs TRBV7-6 and TRBJ1-3, with TRBD1 matching 9 bases. This CDR3 has 15 amino acids. Looked up from germline, CDR1 is SGHVS and CDR2 is FNYEAQ. V shed 5 bases and J 1 base; nucleotides not matched to a gene: 3.

This rearrangement joins TRBV19 to TRBJ1-6; 7 bases are a match to TRBD1. This CDR3 has 15 residues. V trimming: 6 bases; J trimming: 4 bases; junction bases outside the gene matches: 6. Germline V gene sequence: CDR1 LNHDA, CDR2 SQIVND (reference sequence). CDR3 in DNA: TGTGCCAGTAGCCCGACAGGGAATTATAATTCACCCCTCCACTTT. Translated: CASSPTGNYNSPLHF.

The chain recombines TRBV3-1 (or the pseudogene TRBV3-2) with TRBJ1-5; 8 bases align to TRBD1. Looked up from germline, CDR1 is LGHDT and CDR2 is YNNKEL (reference sequence). J was trimmed by 5 bases and V by 1 base; bases with no gene match: 1. CDR3 size: 14 residues. CDR3 nucleotide sequence: TGTGCCAGCAGCCAAGGGACAGGGTATCAGCCCCAGCATTTT. Its translation is CASSQGTGYQPQHF.

This chain connects TRBV5-1 to TRBJ1-1; D remains unclear. This CDR3 contains 13 residues. The germline V gene encodes CDR1 SGHRS and CDR2 YFSETQ. Trimming pared 3 bases from V and 1 base from J, leaving 7 bases between. This chain's CDR3 is CASSSEGNTEAFF. CDR3 DNA sequence: TGCGCCAGCAGCTCGGAGGGGAACACTGAAGCTTTCTTT.

The V and J genes are TRBV18 and TRBJ1-4; 7 bases match TRBD1. The germline CDR1 and CDR2 sequences are KGHSH and LQKENI. Losses at the gene ends were 5 bases for V and 5 bases for J; bases not matched to a gene: 11. This CDR3 has 16 amino acids. The CDR3 DNA reads as TGTGCCAGCTCAGCGCAAACAGGGGCCGCGAATGAAAAACTGTTTTTT. Translated, it gives CASSAQTGAANEKLFF.

CDR3 in amino acids: CASSPRGNSGVYEQYF. In nucleotides, the CDR3 is TGTGCCAGCTCACCCCGTGGTAATAGCGGGGTCTACGAGCAGTACTTC. The chain recombines TRBV18 with TRBJ2-7, with 8 nucleotides matching TRBD2. Trimming removed 3 bases from V and 3 bases from J; junction bases left unmatched: 10. The CDR3 is made up of 16 amino acids. CDR1 and CDR2 from the germline V gene are KGHSH and LQKENI.

The chain combines TRBV18 with TRBJ1-1; 7 bases map to TRBD1. V gave up 4 bases and J gave up 4 bases; unmatched junction bases: 15. The CDR3 covers 17 residues. Germline lookup yields CDR1 KGHSH and CDR2 LQKENI. The chain's CDR3 is CASSRGVGGLLGTEAFF. CDR3 sequence (DNA): TGTGCCAGCTCACGAGGGGTAGGGGGCTTACTTGGCACTGAAGCTTTCTTT. The whole variable domain, remainder taken from reference TRBV18 and TRBJ1-1, is NAGVMQNPRHLVRRRGQEARLRCSPMKGHSHVYWYRQLPEEGLKFMVYLQKENIIDESGMPKERFSAEFPKEGPSILRIQQVVRGDSAAYFCASSRGVGGLLGTEAFFGQGTRLTVV.

The chain is built from TRBV10-1 and TRBJ2-1; 14 nucleotides agree with TRBD2. Germline lookup yields CDR1 WNHNN and CDR2 SYGVQD (reference sequence). V shed 8 bases and J 10 bases; nucleotides not matched to a gene: 13. The CDR3 sequence is 16 residues long. In DNA form, the CDR3 reads TGCGCCAGCCCCGGACTAGCGGGAGGCCTCCGTTGGGAGCAGTTCTTC. It codes for CASPGLAGGLRWEQFF.

A single count supports this clone. The V gene is TRBV19, the J gene TRBJ2-1; D remains unclear. Trimming removed 0 bases from V and 0 bases from J, with 9 bases in between. The CDR3 is 16 residues long. Germline CDR1 is LNHDA and CDR2 is SQIVND (reference sequence). The CDR3 nucleotides are TGTGCCAGTAGTATAGAATTTCCCAGCTCCTACAATGAGCAGTTCTTC. Its protein is CASSIEFPSSYNEQFF.

This clone was detected once. In nucleotides, the CDR3 is TGTGCCAGCAAGACTTATTCCTACAATGAGCAGTTCTTC. Encoded protein: CASKTYSYNEQFF. The chain couples TRBV28 to TRBJ2-1; the D is unclear. From germline, CDR1 is MDHEN and CDR2 SYDVKM. CDR3 size: 13 residues. Trimming shortened V by 7 bases and J by 1 base, and 8 bases separated the two germline ends. The full variable domain, rest sourced from reference TRBV28 and TRBJ2-1, is DVKVTQSSRYLVKRTGEKVFLECVQDMDHENMFWYRQDPGLGLRLIYFSYDVKMKEKGDIPEGYSVSREKKERFSLILESASTNQTSMYLCASKTYSYNEQFFGPGTRLTVL.

The gene calls are TRBV6-5 and TRBJ2-7; a weak D match, TRBD1 (6 bases). The CDR3 consists of 13 residues. V lost 8 bases and J 3 bases, leaving 14 bases between the germline ends. The germline CDR1 and CDR2 sequences are MNHEY and SVGAGI. The CDR3, as DNA: TGTGCCAGCCAGACTACAGGGAACTACGAGCAGTACTTC. This gives the protein CASQTTGNYEQYF.

The V call is TRBV12-5, the J call TRBJ1-6; D is ambiguous. Trimming removed 2 bases at V and 7 bases at J, with 12 bases between. This CDR3 spans 15 amino acids. Germline lookup yields CDR1 LGHNT and CDR2 FRNRAP. The CDR3 protein is CASGLNVLPNSPLHF. CDR3 nucleotides: TGTGCTAGTGGTTTGAATGTACTTCCGAATTCACCCCTCCACTTT.

The chain is built from TRBV24-1 and TRBJ2-3; TRBD1 matches 9 bases. This CDR3 spans 18 amino acids. Germline CDR1 is KGHDR and CDR2 is SFDVKD. Trimming at V came to 2 bases and at J to 2 bases, leaving 10 bases not matched to a gene. CDR3 loop: CATSDSPGQGGPTDTQYF. The CDR3 coding sequence is TGTGCCACCAGTGATTCCCCGGGACAGGGCGGCCCCACAGATACGCAGTATTTT.

The genes are TRBV6-5 and TRBJ1-3; D not certain. This CDR3 is built from 13 residues. Germline assignment: CDR1 MNHEY and CDR2 SVGAGI. Between the trimmed V and J ends, which lost 8 bases and 4 bases, there was a span of 12 bases. The CDR3 spells CASGHSSGNTIYF. The CDR3 nucleotides are TGTGCCAGCGGTCACAGCTCAGGAAACACCATATATTTT.

This chain connects TRBV2 to TRBJ2-3, with 8 nucleotides matching TRBD2. J was trimmed by 0 bases and V by 4 bases; bases with no gene match: 6. The CDR3 length is 16 residues. Germline V CDR1 and CDR2: SNHLY, FYNNEI. The CDR3 region has the DNA TGTGCCAGCAGTGCACCACTAGCGGCTAGCACAGATACGCAGTATTTT. Translating gives CASSAPLAASTDTQYF.

The V and J genes are TRBV3-1 (or the pseudogene TRBV3-2) and TRBJ2-2; possible D gene TRBD2, 5 bases. V lost 1 base and J lost 7, with 13 bases in between. Per the germline V gene, CDR1 is LGHDT and CDR2 is YNNKEL (reference sequence). CDR3 length: 15 amino acids. DNA for the CDR3: TGTGCCAGCAGCCAAGTCCCGGGAAGGTACGGGGAGCTGTTTTTT. Residues: CASSQVPGRYGELFF.

V gene TRBV6-5 combines with J gene TRBJ1-2; TRBD1 might be the D (6 bases). The V end lost 6 bases, the J end lost 4 bases, and 18 bases lay between the germline ends. There are 15 residues in the CDR3. Germline CDR1 and CDR2: MNHEY and SVGAGI. The CDR3 here is CASRGQGMTFYGYTF. CDR3 nucleotide sequence: TGTGCCAGCAGGGGGCAGGGGATGACGTTCTATGGCTACACCTTC.